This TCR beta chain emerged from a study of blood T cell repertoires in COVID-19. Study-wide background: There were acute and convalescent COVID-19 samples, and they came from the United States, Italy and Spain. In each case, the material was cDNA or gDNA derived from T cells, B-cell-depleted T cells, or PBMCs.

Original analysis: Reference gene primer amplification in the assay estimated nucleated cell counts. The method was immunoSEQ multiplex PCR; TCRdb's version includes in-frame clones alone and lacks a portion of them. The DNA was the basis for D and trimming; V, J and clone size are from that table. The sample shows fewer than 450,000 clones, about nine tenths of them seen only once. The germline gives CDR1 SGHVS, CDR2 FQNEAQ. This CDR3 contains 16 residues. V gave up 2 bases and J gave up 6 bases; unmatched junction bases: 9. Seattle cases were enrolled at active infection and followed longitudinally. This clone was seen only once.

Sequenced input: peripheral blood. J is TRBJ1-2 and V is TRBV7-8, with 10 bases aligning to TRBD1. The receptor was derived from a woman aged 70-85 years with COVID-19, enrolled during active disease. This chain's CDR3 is CASSLNVVGQGDGYTF. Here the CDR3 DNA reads TGTGCCAGCAGCTTAAACGTTGTTGGACAGGGGGATGGCTACACCTTC.